The table lists the clone carrying this TCR beta chain with many counts. What it binds is unknown. Here the gene names and germline are mouse. Sequencing ends 4 residues short of the CDR3 end; the germline J gene provides the rest. Extracted RNA was reverse transcribed, and the resulting cDNA served as sequencing template. Profiled with immunoSEQ multiplex PCR; TCRdb holds only in-frame clones, not every one. Altogether around 100,000 clones were found in the sample, and no singletons occur. Looked up from germline, CDR1 is FNHDT and CDR2 is SITEND (reference sequence). The CDR3 is 15 amino acids. This entry is derived from a study of CD8+ T cells in alopecia areata. Study-wide background: The approximately 7-10-week-old female C3H/HeJ mice were given skin taken from approximately 6-13-month-old C3H/HeJ graft donors that had spontaneous alopecia.

Study results and caveats: Scalp repertoires also include resident alphabeta T cells from normal skin. Clonality was higher in lesional than normal scalp, especially in alopecia totalis/universalis.

Sequenced sample: lesional skin. This TCR came from a C3H/HeJ mouse with alopecia areata. The strain's MHC type: H2-k. The chain links TRBV19 to TRBJ2-7, with TRBD2 matching 11 bases. CDR3 protein: CASSLTGGARHEQYF. Incomplete CDR3 DNA: TGTGCCAGCAGTCTTACTGGGGGGGCGCGGCAT.